This TCR beta chain was recovered during a study of shared clonotypes between healthy human individuals (dated by TCRdb to the early 2020s). Broadly, across the study: The cohort comprised two women and a few men aged 18 to 49 years. For each donor, CD4 naive and CD4 memory were each run on three plates, CD8 naive on two plates, and CD8 memory on one plate. The study deeply sequenced blood TCR repertoires of about 5 healthy adults to estimate repertoire size and the extent of clonotype sharing between individuals. Different laboratories and diverse techniques were used to prepare libraries and sequence TCR repertoires, to increase sequencing depth and limit assay-specific biases. Each donor's leukapheresis produced roughly between roughly 0.85 and 9.5 billion PBMCs.

On the study overall, not on this receptor specifically: Rarefaction of sorted-subset datasets indicated incomplete sequencing despite the large sequencing depth. When a handful of donors were compared, the shared fraction of clonotypes was roughly 5% for naive CD4, around 3.5% for naive CD8, 2.3% for memory CD4, and about 0.36% for memory CD8. The small number of donors limited the genetic and exposure-history diversity represented. Pairwise subsampling indicated that sequencing depth was expected to affect the degree of clonotype sharing among donors. Naive subsets generally had larger estimated clonotype richness than memory subsets did. Clonotypes shared by all four sorted-subset donors showed higher generation probabilities than non-shared clonotypes. Sampling was restricted to blood, and TCR repertoires in tissue are likely to differ from TCR repertoires in blood.

Spanning cysteine to phenylalanine, the CDR3 consists of 13 amino acids. Just CDR3 DNA is preserved here, 39 bases in frame from base 1. Trimming leaves V shorter by 2 bases and J shorter by 9 bases, with the junction holding 1 base beyond the gene matches. As encoded in the germline V gene, CDR1 is MDHEN while CDR2 is SYDVKM. Comment on this clone: Which antigen it targets is not known. Base-call qualities are not available, and no considerably larger clone is one nucleotide away.

The donors were healthy, HIV-negative adults who had no recently reported acute infections or vaccinations. All donors were Caucasian adults living in Nashville, Tennessee, USA. CD4+ T cells were enriched through magnetic negative selection, after which naive cells were positively selected on CD45RA and the remaining negative fraction served as the memory subset. Blood was collected by leukapheresis, and PBMCs were isolated by Ficoll-Histopaque density gradient centrifugation and then cryopreserved in liquid nitrogen vapor phase. Analytical flow cytometry was used to check the purity and quantity of each magnetically sorted T cell population. Each sorted fraction had its genomic DNA isolated and then quantified by UV absorbance on a Nanodrop 2000c. TCR CDR3 regions were amplified from genomic DNA by multiplex PCR using the deep immunoSEQ assay. Extracted genomic DNA from each cell subset was spread evenly across all wells of several immunoSEQ 96-well plates, with each plate serving as a replicate. Each replicate PCR for sorted subsets received about 0.2 ug genomic DNA, equal to about 30,000 T cell genomes. Purified libraries were quantified with a Qubit 3.0 fluorometer, sized on a Bioanalyzer 2100, and re-quantified with the KAPA Library Quantification kit. Each immunoSEQ 96-well plate was sequenced on its own single-read 150-cycle Illumina NextSeq 550 flow cell. In the original analysis: Because the immunoSEQ output included only junctional sequences and no quality scores, the filtering could not be the same as the filtering used for full-length reads. Sequences were annotated with PyIR, a Python wrapper for IgBLAST v1.9, and V/J genes and CDR3 were assigned using IMGT germline references. Reads were removed for weak V/J assignments (E-value above 1e-6), missing CDR3, stop codons, out-of-frame junctions, or ambiguous translated residues. V3J clonotypes were defined as sequences sharing an identical inferred V gene, J gene, and CDR3 amino acid sequence. Percentage overlap between repertoires was calculated by dividing the number of shared unique clonotypes by the size of the smaller repertoire. RTK rarefaction, the Chao1 estimator, and Recon v2.1 estimates of unobserved clonotypes were used to assess repertoire richness. Generation probabilities for all TCRbeta clonotypes obtained by the gDNA method from a few donors were computed using OLGA. TCRdb provides this immuneACCESS table in a form limited to in-frame rearrangements. Some clones are lacking; in checked studies, under half of them reflect an unresolved V gene, and why the rest are absent is not known. Clone size and the V and J calls come from that table; the DNA yielded D and trimming. Recorded for this sample are millions of clones; more than 85% of them occurred a single time. 0.39% of the sample lies in the top ten.

The chain employs TRBV28 and TRBJ2-1; 10 junctional bases match TRBD2. The sequencing sample was made of naive CD4+ T cells from PBMCs. In the paper's terms, the cell subset or site label means: CD45RA+ positively selected. The clonotype originates from a man aged 18 to 30 in good health. Some clones in this sample may be carry-over from other donors' samples. The CDR3 protein sequence reads: CASSLTSGAEQFF. In nucleotide form, the sequence is TGTGCCAGCAGTTTAACTAGCGGGGCTGAGCAGTTCTTC. Beyond the CDR3, the reference TRBV28 and TRBJ2-1 genes provide the residues; the full variable domain reads: DVKVTQSSRYLVKRTGEKVFLECVQDMDHENMFWYRQDPGLGLRLIYFSYDVKMKEKGDIPEGYSVSREKKERFSLILESASTNQTSMYLCASSLTSGAEQFFGPGTRLTVL.